The 14 T cell receptor beta chains below were found in one sample sequenced in a study of blood T cell repertoires in COVID-19. The assay was immunoSEQ multiplex PCR, and TCRdb's table has in-frame clones only and misses some. The sample shows roughly 99,000 clones, roughly 80% of them seen only once. The specimen sequenced was peripheral blood. All receptors come from a woman aged 80 or older with acute or convalescent COVID-19.

The rearrangement joins TRBV7-3 to TRBJ1-1, with a tentative D call TRBD1 (5 bases). The CDR3 runs to 13 residues. V lost 4 bases, J lost 7 bases, and 13 bases lay in between. The germline CDR1 and CDR2 sequences are SGHTA and FQGTGA. The CDR3 DNA reads as TGTGCCAGCAGCTCGTGGGCCGGGGGTGAAGCTTTCTTT. It translates to CASSSWAGGEAFF.

This chain links TRBV5-6 with TRBJ2-2, with TRBD1 identical over 7 bases. The CDR3 covers 15 residues. The V segment lost 4 bases and the J segment 1 base; nucleotides outside the gene matches: 4. The germline V gene encodes CDR1 SGHDT and CDR2 YYEEEE. Here the CDR3 reads CASSLQGLNTGELFF. CDR3 DNA: TGTGCCAGCAGCCTACAGGGGCTGAACACCGGGGAGCTGTTTTTT.

The V and J genes are TRBV28 and TRBJ1-5; TRBD1 matches at 8 bases. The CDR3 runs to 16 residues. Germline CDR1 is MDHEN and CDR2 is SYDVKM. J gave up 1 base and V 2 bases, and 4 bases lay outside the gene matches. The CDR3 region is CASSLRQGLSNQPQHF. The CDR3 DNA reads as TGTGCCAGCAGTTTAAGACAGGGGCTGAGCAATCAGCCCCAGCATTTT.

V and J are TRBV7-6 and TRBJ2-1, with D possibly matching TRBD2 (6 bases). The CDR3 is made up of 17 amino acids. Per germline, CDR1 SGHVS and CDR2 FNYEAQ. Trimming took off 5 bases at V and 2 bases at J, with 19 bases between the two ends. CDR3 sequence (DNA): TGTGCCAGCAGCGCCTTCGGAGGGCGGGGAGCCTACAATGAGCAGTTCTTC. This encodes CASSAFGGRGAYNEQFF.

The chain joins TRBV21-1 to TRBJ1-1. TRBV21-1 is a pseudogene locus. The CDR3 is made up of 13 amino acids. CDR3 residues: CASPRITNTEAFF. CDR3 DNA: TGTGCCAGCCCTAGAATTACCAACACTGAAGCTTTCTTT.

This sequence joins TRBV6-1 and TRBJ2-1; D is possibly TRBD1 (6 bases). The CDR3 spans 15 residues. V shed 3 bases and J shed 2 bases, with 11 bases lying between them. CDR1 is MNHNS, CDR2 SASEGT, per germline. The CDR3 region is CASSEGANTYNEQFF. In DNA, the CDR3 is TGTGCCAGCAGTGAGGGGGCCAATACCTACAATGAGCAGTTCTTC.

This clone was observed a handful of times. The rearrangement links TRBV9 to TRBJ2-7, with a weak D call TRBD2 (5 bases). V was clipped by 0 bases and J by 0 bases, with 16 bases between them. The CDR3 length is 17 residues. CDR1 and CDR2 (germline): SGDLS, YYNGEE. The CDR3 region is CASSVVPGSRGSYEQYV. CDR3 nucleotide sequence: TGTGCCAGCAGCGTAGTTCCCGGTAGCCGGGGCTCCTACGAGCAGTACGTC.

The J gene is TRBJ1-1, the V gene TRBV18; possibly TRBD1 for D (5 bases). V dropped 3 bases and J dropped 5 bases, with 16 bases sitting between them. Germline CDR1 KGHSH, CDR2 LQKENI. The CDR3 spans 15 residues. The CDR3 sequence is CASSPTGHPGTEAFF. The CDR3 nucleotides are TGTGCCAGCTCACCTACTGGACATCCAGGGACTGAAGCTTTCTTT.

The chain is built from TRBV7-2 and TRBJ1-2; D remains ambiguous. V was shortened by 0 bases and J by 6 bases, with 8 bases between the two germline ends. Germline V gene sequence: CDR1 SGHTA, CDR2 FQGNSA. The CDR3 covers 13 residues. The CDR3 DNA reads TGTGCCAGCAGCTTAGCCTATACAGATGGCTACACCTTC. This codes for CASSLAYTDGYTF.

This clone was picked up one time. This chain connects TRBV28 to TRBJ1-2, with D unclear. The CDR3 sequence is 14 residues long. V shed 2 bases and J shed 1 base, with 8 bases lying between them. CDR1 is MDHEN, CDR2 SYDVKM, per germline. CDR3 in DNA: TGTGCCAGCAGTTTAGTTGTCAGTAACTATGGCTACACCTTC. Translation gives CASSLVVSNYGYTF.

To note about this clone: This may stem from a read error, because a much larger clone lies one nucleotide away. The same CDR3 also results from other DNA sequences found in this sample. The rearrangement joins TRBV20-1 to TRBJ1-1, with D possibly being TRBD1 (5 bases). Germline CDR1 and CDR2: DFQATT and SNEGSKA (reference sequence). The V end lost 3 bases, the J end lost 7 bases, and 21 bases lay between the germline ends. There are 15 residues in the CDR3. The CDR3 nucleotides are TGCAGTGCTAGTCGGGGGGGGTCGGGGCGTCTTGAAGCTTTCTTT. As protein: CSASRGGSGRLEAFF.

A remark on this clone: This sample also contains other DNA sequences that code for the same CDR3. This chain joins TRBV6-5 and TRBJ2-7; tentative D call: TRBD2 (6 bases). The V and J ends lost 5 bases and 4 bases respectively, with 15 bases between them. The CDR3 consists of 14 residues. Germline CDR1 reads MNHEY; CDR2 reads SVGAGI. The chain's CDR3 is CASSTTRLGYEQYF. For the CDR3, the DNA is TGTGCCAGCAGTACGACTAGACTGGGATACGAGCAGTACTTC.

This rearrangement joins TRBV3-1 (or the pseudogene TRBV3-2) to TRBJ1-5; D uncertain. Trimming took 3 bases from V and 7 from J, leaving 13 bases between them. Per germline, CDR1 LGHDT and CDR2 YNNKEL (reference sequence). The CDR3 length is 14 residues. The CDR3, as DNA: TGTGCCAGCAGCCACGGCGGTCGGTTCCAGCCCCAGCATTTT. Translated: CASSHGGRFQPQHF.

CDR3 nucleotides: TGTGCCAGCAGCCCCACAGGGGTTACTGAAGCTTTCTTT. Its translation: CASSPTGVTEAFF. This chain uses TRBV6-2 or TRBV6-3 with TRBJ1-1; 7 nucleotides line up with TRBD1. V shed 6 bases, J shed 5 bases, and the junction held 6 bases outside the gene matches. The CDR3 spans 13 residues. The germline CDR1 and CDR2 sequences are MNHEY and SVGEGT.